The rows below give T cell receptor beta chains drawn from one sample of a study of blood T cells in healthy people across ages. TCRdb re-derived calls from the 5' RACE reads in MiXCR, one entry per CDR3 protein. Counted here are 710,000 or so distinct CDR3 sequences, 32% occurring once; the ten biggest clones make up 15%. The sequencing input was blood. The receptors come from an elderly woman in good health. Both conserved end residues are part of each CDR3. A D gene is named only where the DNA matches it firmly. Some rows have no size entry. The others give once, few or many, or a class for an expanded clone.

TRBD2	TRBV9	TRBJ2-7	many	TGTGCCAGCAGCGTTAGCGGGGGGCTAGCGGGGACCTACGAGCAGTACTTC	CASSVSGGLAGTYEQYF
-	TRBV7-2	TRBJ2-4	-	TGTGCCAGCAGCTCAGGCCTTGGGACGGCTAAAAACATTCAGTACTTC	CASSSGLGTAKNIQYF
-	TRBV12-3/TRBV12-4	TRBJ1-5	many	TGTGCCAGCAGCAGAAATCAGCCCCAGCATTTT	CASSRNQPQHF
TRBD2	TRBV4-1	TRBJ2-1	-	TGCGCCAGCAGCCCACAACTAGCGGGGGGTTACAATGAGCAGTTCTTC	CASSPQLAGGYNEQFF
TRBD1	TRBV7-2	TRBJ2-7	many	TGTGCCAGCAGCTTAGAATTTTTGGGGACAGGGGCCCTCTACGAGCAGTACTTC	CASSLEFLGTGALYEQYF
-	TRBV7-2	TRBJ2-7	-	TGTGCCAGCAGCTTATTCGCCCGATTCTACGAGCAGTACTTC	CASSLFARFYEQYF
-	TRBV24-1	TRBJ2-3	many	TGTGCCACCAGTCGGGGCCGCACAGATACGCAGTATTTT	CATSRGRTDTQYF
-	TRBV7-9	TRBJ1-2	many	TGTGCCAGCAGCTTATCTACGGCGGCGGGAGAAGAGGAGGGCTATGGCTACACCTTC	CASSLSTAAGEEEGYGYTF
-	TRBV20-1	TRBJ2-3	-	TGCAGTGCTAGGGCCCTTGGAGTGAGGCCGGCTCCAGATACGCAGTATTTT	CSARALGVRPAPDTQYF
TRBD2	TRBV20-1	TRBJ2-1	-	TGCAGTGCCGAAACTAGCGGGAGATACAATGAGCAGTTCTTC	CSAETSGRYNEQFF
-	TRBV9	TRBJ1-3	-	TGTGCCAGCAATGAGGGAGCTGGAAACACCATATATTTT	CASNEGAGNTIYF
-	TRBV10-3	TRBJ2-7	many	TGTGCCATCAGTGAAGGACATTCCTACGAGCAGTACTTC	CAISEGHSYEQYF
-	TRBV12-3/TRBV12-4	TRBJ2-7	-	TGTGCCAGCAGTTTAGCCGTTTACAATGAGCAGTACTTC	CASSLAVYNEQYF
-	TRBV11-2	TRBJ2-2	-	TGTGCCAGCACCTTCGGTGGAAACACCGGGGAGCTGTTTTTT	CASTFGGNTGELFF
TRBD1	TRBV28	TRBJ1-2	many	TGTGCCAGCACCCCACCGGGACAGGGGGCCTATGGCTACACCTTC	CASTPPGQGAYGYTF
TRBD2	TRBV7-9	TRBJ2-1	-	TGTGCCAGCAGCATTGTAGCGGGGGGGCTGGATGGGCAGTTCTTC	CASSIVAGGLDGQFF
-	TRBV29-1	TRBJ1-2	many	TGCAGCGCGGAACAGGGACTTGACTATGGCTACACCTTC	CSAEQGLDYGYTF
-	TRBV6-1	TRBJ2-3	many	TGTGCCAGCACCAGACAGCGCACAGATACGCAGTATTTT	CASTRQRTDTQYF
TRBD1	TRBV20-1	TRBJ1-5	few	TGCAGTGCTAGGCAGACAGGGGGCCGTAATCAGCCCCAGCATTTT	CSARQTGGRNQPQHF
TRBD1	TRBV30	TRBJ1-1	-	TGTGCCTGGGAGCCACAGGGGGCAAACACTGAAGCTTTCTTT	CAWEPQGANTEAFF
TRBD2	TRBV12-3/TRBV12-4	TRBJ2-3	once	TGTGCCAGCAGTCTCTCGGGAGCGGGAGCAGATACGCAGTATTTT	CASSLSGAGADTQYF
TRBD2	TRBV12-3/TRBV12-4	TRBJ2-2	many	TGTGCCAGCAGTCCTCGGGGGGGCTCCGGGGAGCTGTTTTTT	CASSPRGGSGELFF
-	TRBV7-2	TRBJ1-2	many	TGTGCCAGCAGCGGTGGTGGGGAGCAAGGCTACACCTTC	CASSGGGEQGYTF